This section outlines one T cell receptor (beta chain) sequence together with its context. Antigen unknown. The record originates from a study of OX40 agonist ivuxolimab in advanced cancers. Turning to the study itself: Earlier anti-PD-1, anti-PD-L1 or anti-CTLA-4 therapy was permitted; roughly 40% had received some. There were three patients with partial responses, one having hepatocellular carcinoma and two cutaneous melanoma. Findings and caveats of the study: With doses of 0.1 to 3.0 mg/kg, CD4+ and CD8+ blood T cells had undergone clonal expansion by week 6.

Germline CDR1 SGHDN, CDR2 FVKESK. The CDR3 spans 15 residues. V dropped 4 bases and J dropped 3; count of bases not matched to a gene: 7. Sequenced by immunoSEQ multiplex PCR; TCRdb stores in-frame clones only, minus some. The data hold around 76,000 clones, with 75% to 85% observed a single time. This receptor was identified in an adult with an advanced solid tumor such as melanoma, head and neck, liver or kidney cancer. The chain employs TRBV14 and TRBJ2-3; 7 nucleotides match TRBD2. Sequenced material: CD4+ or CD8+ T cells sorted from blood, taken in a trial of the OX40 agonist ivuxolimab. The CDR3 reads CASSRNFGGTDTQYF. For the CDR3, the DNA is TGTGCCAGCAGCCGAAATTTCGGGGGGACAGATACGCAGTATTTT.